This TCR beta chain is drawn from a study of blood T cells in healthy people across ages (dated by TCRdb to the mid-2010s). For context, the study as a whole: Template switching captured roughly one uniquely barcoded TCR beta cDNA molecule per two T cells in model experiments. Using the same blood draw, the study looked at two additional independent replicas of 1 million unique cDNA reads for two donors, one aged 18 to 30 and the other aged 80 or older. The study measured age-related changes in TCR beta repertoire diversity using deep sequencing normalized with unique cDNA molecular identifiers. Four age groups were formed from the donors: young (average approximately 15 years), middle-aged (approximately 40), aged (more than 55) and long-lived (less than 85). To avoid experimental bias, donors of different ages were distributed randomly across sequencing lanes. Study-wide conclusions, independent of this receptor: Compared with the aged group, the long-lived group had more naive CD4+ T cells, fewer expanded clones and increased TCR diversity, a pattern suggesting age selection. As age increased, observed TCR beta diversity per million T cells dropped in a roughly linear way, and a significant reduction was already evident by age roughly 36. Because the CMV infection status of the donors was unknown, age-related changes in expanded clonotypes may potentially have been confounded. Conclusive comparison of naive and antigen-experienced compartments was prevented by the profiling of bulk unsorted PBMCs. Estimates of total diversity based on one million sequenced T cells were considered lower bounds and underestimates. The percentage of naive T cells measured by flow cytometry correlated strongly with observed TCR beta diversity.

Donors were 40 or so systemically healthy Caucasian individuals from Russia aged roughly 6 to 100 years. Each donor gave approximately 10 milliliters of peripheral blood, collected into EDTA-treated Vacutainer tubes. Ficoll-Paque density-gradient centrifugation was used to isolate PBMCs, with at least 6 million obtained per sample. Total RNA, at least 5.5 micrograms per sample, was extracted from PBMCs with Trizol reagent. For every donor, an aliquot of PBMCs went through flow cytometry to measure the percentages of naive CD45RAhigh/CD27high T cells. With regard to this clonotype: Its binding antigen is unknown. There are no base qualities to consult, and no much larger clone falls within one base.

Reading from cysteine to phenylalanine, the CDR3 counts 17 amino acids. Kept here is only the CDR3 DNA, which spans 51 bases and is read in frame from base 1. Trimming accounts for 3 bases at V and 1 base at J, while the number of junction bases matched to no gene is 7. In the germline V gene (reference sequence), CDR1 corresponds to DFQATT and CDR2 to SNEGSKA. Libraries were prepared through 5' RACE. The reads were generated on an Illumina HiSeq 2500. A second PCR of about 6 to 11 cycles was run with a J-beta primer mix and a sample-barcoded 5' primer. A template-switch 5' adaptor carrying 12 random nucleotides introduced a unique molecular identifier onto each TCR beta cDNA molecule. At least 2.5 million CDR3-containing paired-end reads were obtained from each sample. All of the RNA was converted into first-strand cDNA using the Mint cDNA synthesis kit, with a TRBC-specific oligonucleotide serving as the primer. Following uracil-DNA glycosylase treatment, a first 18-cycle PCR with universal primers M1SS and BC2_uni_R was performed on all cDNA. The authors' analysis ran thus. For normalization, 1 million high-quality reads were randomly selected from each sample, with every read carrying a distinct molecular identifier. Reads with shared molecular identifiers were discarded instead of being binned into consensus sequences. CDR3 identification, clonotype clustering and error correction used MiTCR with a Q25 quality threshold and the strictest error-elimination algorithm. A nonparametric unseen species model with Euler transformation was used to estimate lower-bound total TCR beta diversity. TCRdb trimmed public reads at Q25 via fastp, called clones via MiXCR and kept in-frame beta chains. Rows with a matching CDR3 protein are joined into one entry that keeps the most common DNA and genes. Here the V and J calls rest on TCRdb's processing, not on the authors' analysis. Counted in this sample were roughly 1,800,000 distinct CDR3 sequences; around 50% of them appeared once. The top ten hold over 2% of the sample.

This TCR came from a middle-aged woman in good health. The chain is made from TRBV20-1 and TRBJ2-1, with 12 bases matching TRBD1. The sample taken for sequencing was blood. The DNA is TGCAGTGCTAGGGGACAGGGGGCCGAAGGATCCTACAATGAGCAGTTCTTC. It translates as CSARGQGAEGSYNEQFF.